Below are 19 T cell receptor beta chains sequenced from a single sample in a study of molecular identifiers for immune sequencing clone quantification. TCRdb used MiXCR to reprocess the PCR reads, holding one entry per CDR3 protein. The top ten hold 0.81% of the sample, which has roughly 320,000 distinct CDR3 sequences, 20% to 25% seen once. What was sequenced was naive CD8+ T cells from blood, with Jurkat cell RNA spiked in. Subset defined: FACS-sorted CD8+CD4-CCR7+CD45RA+ naive T cells. The receptors derive from a human donor in good health. Some libraries in this study had Jurkat cell RNA spiked in.

This clonotype has at least ten counts. This rearrangement joins TRBV19 to TRBJ2-2; D is tentatively TRBD1 or TRBD2 (5 bases each). CDR3 size: 15 residues. V was cut by 4 bases and J by 5 bases, with 14 bases left in between. Per germline, CDR1 LNHDA and CDR2 SQIVND (reference sequence). CDR3 nucleotides: TGTGCCAGTAGTACCGGGACCCGCGGGACCGGGGAGCTGTTTTTT. Translated: CASSTGTRGTGELFF.

This clonotype was counted many times. V is TRBV7-9 and J is TRBJ1-5; D possibly corresponds to TRBD1 (6 bases). CDR1 SEHNR and CDR2 FQNEAQ come from the germline V gene (reference sequence). CDR3 size: 16 residues. Trimming removed 2 bases at V and 5 bases at J, with 16 bases between. This CDR3 reads CASSLSVQGRDQPQHF. The CDR3 DNA reads as TGTGCCAGCAGCTTATCAGTACAGGGACGGGATCAGCCCCAGCATTTT.

The chain carries TRBV3-1 and TRBJ1-5; D gene unclear. This CDR3 has 14 residues. The V end lost 1 base, the J end lost 3 bases, and 7 bases lay between the germline ends. Germline-derived CDR1 and CDR2 are LGHDT and YNNKEL (reference sequence). Here the CDR3 reads CASSQGAANQPQHF. CDR3 DNA sequence: TGTGCCAGCAGCCAAGGGGCAGCCAATCAGCCCCAGCATTTT.

This clonotype was detected only a few times. The chain carries TRBV20-1 and TRBJ2-1, with 11 bases matching TRBD2. CDR3 length equals 16 residues. Germline CDR1 DFQATT, CDR2 SNEGSKA (reference sequence). V lost 0 bases, J lost 8 bases, and 9 bases stayed unmatched. The CDR3 nucleotides read TGCAGTGCTAGAGATGCTAGCGGGAGGAGGGGCTATGAGCAGTTCTTC. Protein: CSARDASGRRGYEQFF.

The genes are TRBV11-1 and TRBJ2-3; D not certain. CDR3 length: 15 amino acids. V shed 0 bases and J shed 4 bases, with 11 bases lying between them. From germline, CDR1 is SGHAT and CDR2 FQDESV (reference sequence). CDR3 amino acids: CASSLADSGSDTQYF. In nucleotides, the CDR3 is TGTGCCAGCAGCTTAGCGGATTCGGGCTCAGATACGCAGTATTTT.

This clonotype was picked up a small number of times. A read error may be the cause here, since a much bigger clone is one base away. The chain is built from TRBV29-1 and TRBJ2-6; tentatively, D is TRBD1 or TRBD2 (5 bases each). Germline V gene lookup returns CDR1 SQVTM and CDR2 ANQGSEA. The CDR3 length is 12 residues. The CDR3 protein is CSARSGANVLAF. The CDR3 DNA follows: TGCAGCGCCCGATCCGGGGCCAACGTCCTGGCTTTC.

Note on this clonotype: A much larger clonotype is one base distant, so this may be a read error. The rearrangement uses TRBV5-3 and TRBJ2-1, with TRBD2 as a possible D gene (6 bases). TRBV5-3 is reported as an ORF; its role is uncertain. The length of the CDR3 is 14 residues. Trimming cost V 9 bases and J 6 bases, with 19 bases left between them. CDR3 nucleotide sequence: TGTGCCATCGGCACGGGGGAGAGGGGCAATGAGCAGTTCTTC. Its protein is CAIGTGERGNEQFF.

This clonotype was picked up many times. The chain joins TRBV6-2 or TRBV6-3 to TRBJ1-1; 9 bases match TRBD1. From germline, CDR1 is MNHEY and CDR2 SVGEGT. The V segment lost 8 bases and the J segment 0 bases; nucleotides outside the gene matches: 4. CDR3 length: 14 amino acids. CDR3 amino acids: CASLNRGLNTEAFF. CDR3 in DNA: TGTGCCAGCCTAAACAGGGGGCTGAACACTGAAGCTTTCTTT.

This clonotype was observed at least ten times. J is TRBJ2-7 and V is TRBV4-1, with D perhaps being TRBD1 or TRBD2 (6 bases each). CDR1 is MGHRA and CDR2 is YSYEKL in the germline V gene. The V end lost 1 base, the J end lost 6 bases, and 19 bases lay between the germline ends. The CDR3 length is 16 residues. This CDR3 is CASSQGRGPLGGEQYF. The CDR3 nucleotides read TGCGCCAGCAGCCAAGGCAGGGGCCCTTTGGGAGGCGAGCAGTACTTC.

This clonotype was recorded at least ten times. The rearrangement joins TRBV19 to TRBJ2-5; the D gene is possibly TRBD2 (5 bases). The V gene's germline CDR1 is LNHDA and CDR2 SQIVND (reference sequence). Trimming shortened V by 7 bases and J by 9 bases, and 15 bases separated the two germline ends. The CDR3 covers 12 residues. CDR3 residues: CASTPGHGAQYF. The CDR3 DNA follows: TGTGCCAGTACCCCCGGGCACGGGGCCCAGTACTTC.

This clonotype was counted a single time. A much larger clone sits a single nucleotide away, making a read error possible. This chain joins TRBV28 and TRBJ2-1, with D possibly matching TRBD2 (7 bases). CDR1 is MDHEN, CDR2 SYDVKM, per germline. The CDR3 totals 15 residues. The V gene lost 2 bases and the J gene lost 12 bases, with 20 bases spanning the gap. CDR3 region: CASSLVAGAPDGQFF. Written as DNA, the CDR3 is TGTGCCAGCAGTTTAGTCGCGGGGGCCCCCGATGGGCAGTTCTTC.

This clonotype was detected a few times. It may be a read error: a sequence one base away is much more abundant. The conserved phenylalanine or tryptophan is not found at the CDR3 terminus, so this likely reflects a read error. The J gene is TRBJ2-7, the V gene TRBV30, with D uncertain. V lost 4 bases to trimming and J lost 3 bases, with 7 bases between them. The CDR3 is 11 amino acids. Germline V gives CDR1 GTSNPN, CDR2 SVGIG (reference sequence). Written as DNA, the CDR3 is TGTGCCTGGACCGCTGACTACGAGCAGTACCTC. Encoded protein: CAWTADYEQYL.

On this clonotype itself: With a much larger clone just one base away, this may be a read error. This chain connects TRBV4-2 to TRBJ1-5; TRBD1 might be the D (6 bases). Germline lookup yields CDR1 LGHNA and CDR2 YNFKEQ. The CDR3 contains 15 residues. DNA of the CDR3: TGTGCCAGCAGCCAAGGGGACACTAGCGATCAGCCCCAGCATTTT. Protein product: CASSQGDTSDQPQHF.

As concerns this clonotype: An end of the junction does not agree with germline; a read error may underlie this. The chain couples TRBV7-3 to TRBJ2-3; 9 bases agree with TRBD2. This CDR3 contains 15 residues. CDR1 and CDR2 from the germline V gene are SGHTA and FQGTGA. The CDR3 nucleotides are TGTGCCAGCAGCCTAGGGGGACTAGCAACAGATACGCCGTATTTT. This encodes CASSLGGLATDTPYF.

Ten or more counts support this clonotype. The chain couples TRBV23-1 to TRBJ2-2, with TRBD1 matching 7 bases. TRBV23-1 is identified as an open reading frame with a role that is uncertain. This CDR3 spans 16 amino acids. The V and J ends lost 2 bases and 2 bases, in that order; junction bases with no gene match: 5. CDR3 bases: TGCGCCAGCAGTCAAGGACAGGACGCAAACACCGGGGAGCTGTTTTTT. Its protein product is CASSQGQDANTGELFF.

V is TRBV6-1 and J is TRBJ2-7; 7 bases line up with TRBD1. CDR3 length: 15 residues. Trimming took 6 bases from V and 3 from J; bases not matched to a gene: 11. Germline-derived CDR1 and CDR2 are MNHNS and SASEGT. The CDR3 reads CASREPGTEVYEQYF. The CDR3, as DNA: TGTGCCAGCAGGGAGCCCGGGACAGAGGTCTACGAGCAGTACTTC.

This clonotype occurred a few times. This sequence joins TRBV28 and TRBJ2-6; no reliable D call. Germline V gene lookup returns CDR1 MDHEN and CDR2 SYDVKM. This CDR3 region has 13 residues. Between the trimmed V and J ends, which lost 8 bases and 1 base, there was a span of 6 bases. The CDR3 reads CASALSGANVLTF. For the CDR3, the DNA is TGTGCCAGCGCCTTATCTGGGGCCAACGTCCTGACTTTC.

This clonotype came up a few times. V is TRBV11-2 and J is TRBJ2-5, with a weak D call TRBD2 (6 bases). Trimming took 3 bases from V and 2 from J, leaving 10 bases between them. CDR1 and CDR2 (germline): SGHAT, FQNNGV. CDR3 size: 14 residues. This chain's CDR3 is CASSFSGRQETQYF. The CDR3 nucleotides are TGTGCCAGCAGCTTTAGCGGCCGACAAGAGACCCAGTACTTC.

Details on this clonotype: This may be a read error: a much more frequent sequence differs by one nucleotide. V and J are TRBV6-5 and TRBJ2-7, with 9 bases aligning to TRBD2. The length of the CDR3 is 15 residues. Germline V gene data show CDR1 as MNHEY and CDR2 as SVGAGI. Trimming at V came to 5 bases and at J to 5 bases, leaving 10 bases not matched to a gene. Here the CDR3 reads CASSGPGGRANEQYF. The CDR3 region has the DNA TGTGCCAGCAGTGGCCCTGGCGGGAGGGCGAACGAGCAGTACTTC.